The subject of this entry is one TCR beta chain. Its antigen remains unidentified. Amplification used 60 Vbeta primers and 13 Jbeta primers. Per the original data handling: Unique TCR beta chains totaled roughly 80 million in a later count, with 8.5 million to 12 million of them shared. Sequencing used immunoSEQ multiplex PCR; TCRdb keeps in-frame clones, though not all of them. Clone size and V and J calls were adopted from that table, with D and trimming inferred from the DNA. The sample consists of approximately 92,000 clones, about 70% of them appearing once. This entry is derived from a study of cytomegalovirus exposure and HLA in healthy donors. Findings and caveats of the study: Sequencing depth across donors, presence/absence analyses assumed, was roughly uniform. Based on reports, TCR beta sequences accurately predicted HLA-A and HLA-B alleles for most subjects. HLA allele associations emerged for 16,951 TCR beta sequences in a later analysis, at 0.05 false discovery rate.

Trimming stripped 1 base from V and 0 bases from J, with 9 bases between. The CDR3 consists of 15 residues. CDR1 is MGHRA and CDR2 is YSYEKL in the germline V gene. The receptor was derived from a man in his 60s in good health and CMV-seronegative. This sequence joins TRBV4-1 and TRBJ2-5; D ambiguous. Material for sequencing was PBMCs. The CDR3 DNA reads as TGCGCCAGCAGCCAAGGGATACAGAACCAAGAGACCCAGTACTTC. Translated: CASSQGIQNQETQYF.